This T cell receptor beta chain was identified in a study of CD4 T cells in relation to SARS-CoV-2 and coronaviruses. Across the study: ViraFEST: roughly ten-day antigen culture of PBMCs, then TCR beta CDR3 sequencing.

Germline CDR1 and CDR2: SGHTA and FQGNSA. Trimming pared 4 bases from V and 7 bases from J, leaving 11 bases between. CDR3 length: 13 residues. CD4+ T cells from unexposed donors were obtained before the COVID-19 pandemic (2011-2018). CD4+ T cells were isolated from the cells after less than 13 days of culture. Fresh IL-2 medium replaced half the medium on days 3 and 7. Concerning this clone itself: Its antigen is not identified.

TCRdb's table, derived via immunoSEQ multiplex PCR, lists solely in-frame clones and lacks some. The repertoire includes 25,000 to 30,000 clones, about 76% of them detected once, and about a sixth sits in the top ten. This clonotype was obtained from a human donor in good health. The V and J genes are TRBV7-2 and TRBJ1-3; D gene unclear. The sequenced material came from CD4+ T cells from PBMCs, cultured in vitro. This chain's CDR3 is CASSYPVGNTIYF. CDR3 in DNA: TGTGCCAGCAGCTACCCAGTTGGGAACACCATATATTTT. Drawing the rest from reference TRBV7-2 and TRBJ1-3, the complete variable domain is GAGVSQSPSNKVTEKGKDVELRCDPISGHTALYWYRQSLGQGLEFLIYFQGNSAPDKSGLPSDRFSAERTGGSVSTLTIQRTQQEDSAVYLCASSYPVGNTIYFGEGSWLTVV.